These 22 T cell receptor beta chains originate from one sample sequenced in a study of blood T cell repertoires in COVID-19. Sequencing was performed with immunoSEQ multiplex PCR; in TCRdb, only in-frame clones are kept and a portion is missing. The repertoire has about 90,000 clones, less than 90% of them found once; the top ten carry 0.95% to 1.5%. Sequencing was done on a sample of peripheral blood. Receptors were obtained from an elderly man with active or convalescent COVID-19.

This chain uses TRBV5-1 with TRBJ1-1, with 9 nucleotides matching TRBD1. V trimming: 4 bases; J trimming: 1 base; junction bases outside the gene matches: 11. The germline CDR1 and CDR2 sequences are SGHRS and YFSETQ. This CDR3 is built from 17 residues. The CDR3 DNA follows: TGCGCCAGCAGCCGCTTACCTACAGGGGGCGAGAACACTGAAGCTTTCTTT. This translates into CASSRLPTGGENTEAFF.

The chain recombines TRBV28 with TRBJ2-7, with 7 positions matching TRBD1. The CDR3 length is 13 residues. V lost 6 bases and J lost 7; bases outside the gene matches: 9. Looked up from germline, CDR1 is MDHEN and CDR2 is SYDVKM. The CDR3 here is CASRVQGFGEQYF. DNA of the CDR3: TGTGCCAGCAGGGTACAGGGGTTCGGGGAGCAGTACTTC.

DNA of the CDR3: TGCGCCAGCAGCCCGACAGGCGTCGGAGAAAAACTGTTTTTT. Its protein is CASSPTGVGEKLFF. This chain joins TRBV4-3 and TRBJ1-4, with TRBD1 as a possible D gene (6 bases). Germline V gives CDR1 LGHNA, CDR2 YSLEER. Trimming left V 4 bases short and J 8 bases short, with 14 bases between. CDR3 length equals 14 residues.

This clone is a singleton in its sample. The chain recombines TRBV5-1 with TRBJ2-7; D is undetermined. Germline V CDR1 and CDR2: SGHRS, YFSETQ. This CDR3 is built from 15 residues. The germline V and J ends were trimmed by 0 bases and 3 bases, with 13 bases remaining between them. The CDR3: CASSLAPGNNYEQYF. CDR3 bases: TGCGCCAGCAGCTTGGCCCCAGGAAATAACTACGAGCAGTACTTC.

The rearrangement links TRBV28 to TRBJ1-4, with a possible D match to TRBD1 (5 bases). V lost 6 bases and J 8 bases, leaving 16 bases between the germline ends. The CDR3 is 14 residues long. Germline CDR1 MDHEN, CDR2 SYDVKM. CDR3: CASSLVGGDEKLFF. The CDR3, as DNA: TGTGCCAGCAGCCTGGTAGGAGGGGACGAAAAACTGTTTTTT.

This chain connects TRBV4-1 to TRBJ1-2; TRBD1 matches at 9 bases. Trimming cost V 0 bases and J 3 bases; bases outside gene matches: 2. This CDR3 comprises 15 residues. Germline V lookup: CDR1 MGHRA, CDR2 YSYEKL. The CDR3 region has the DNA TGCGCCAGCAGCCAAGATACAGGGGGCCACTATGGCTACACCTTC. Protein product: CASSQDTGGHYGYTF.

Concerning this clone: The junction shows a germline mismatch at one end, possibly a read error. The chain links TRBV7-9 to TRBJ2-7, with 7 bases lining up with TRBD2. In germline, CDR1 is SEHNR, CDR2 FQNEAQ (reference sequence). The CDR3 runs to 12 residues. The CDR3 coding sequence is TGTGCCAGCAGCTTACAGGCGGGAGAAGGGCACTTC. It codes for CASSLQAGEGHF.

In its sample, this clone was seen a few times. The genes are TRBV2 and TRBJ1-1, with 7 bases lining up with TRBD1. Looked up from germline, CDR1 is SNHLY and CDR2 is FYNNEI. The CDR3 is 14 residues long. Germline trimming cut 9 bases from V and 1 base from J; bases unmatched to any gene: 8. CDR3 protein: CASNSGGANTEAFF. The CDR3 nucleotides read TGTGCCAGTAACTCAGGGGGAGCGAACACTGAAGCTTTCTTT.

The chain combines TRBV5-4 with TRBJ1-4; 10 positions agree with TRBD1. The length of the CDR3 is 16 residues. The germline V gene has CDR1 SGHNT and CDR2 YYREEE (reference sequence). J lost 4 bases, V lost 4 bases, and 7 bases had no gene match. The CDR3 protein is CASSAGQGGGNEKLFF. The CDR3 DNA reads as TGTGCCAGCAGCGCCGGACAGGGGGGCGGTAATGAAAAACTGTTTTTT.

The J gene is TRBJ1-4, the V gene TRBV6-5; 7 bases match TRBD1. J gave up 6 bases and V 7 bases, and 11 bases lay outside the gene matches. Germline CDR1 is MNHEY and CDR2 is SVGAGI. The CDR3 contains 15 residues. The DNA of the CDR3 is TGTGCCAGCAAGGAGGGAGACAGGGAATATGAAAAACTGTTTTTT. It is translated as CASKEGDREYEKLFF.

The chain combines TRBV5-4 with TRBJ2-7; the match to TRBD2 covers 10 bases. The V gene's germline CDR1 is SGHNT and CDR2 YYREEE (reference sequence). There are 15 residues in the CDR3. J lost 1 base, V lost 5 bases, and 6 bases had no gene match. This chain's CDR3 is CASRAGTSASYEQYF. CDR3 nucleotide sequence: TGTGCCAGCAGGGCCGGGACTAGCGCGTCCTACGAGCAGTACTTC.

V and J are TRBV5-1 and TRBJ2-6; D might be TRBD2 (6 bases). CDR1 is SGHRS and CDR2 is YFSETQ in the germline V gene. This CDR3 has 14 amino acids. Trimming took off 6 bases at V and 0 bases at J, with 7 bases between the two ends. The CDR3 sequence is CASTRDSGANVLTF. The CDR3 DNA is TGCGCCAGCACGCGGGACTCTGGGGCCAACGTCCTGACTTTC.

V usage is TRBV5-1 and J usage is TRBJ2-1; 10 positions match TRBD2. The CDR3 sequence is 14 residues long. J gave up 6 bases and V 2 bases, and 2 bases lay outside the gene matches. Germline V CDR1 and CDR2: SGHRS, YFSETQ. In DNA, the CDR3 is TGCGCCAGCAGCTTAAGCGGGAGGGGCAATGAGCAGTTCTTC. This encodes CASSLSGRGNEQFF.

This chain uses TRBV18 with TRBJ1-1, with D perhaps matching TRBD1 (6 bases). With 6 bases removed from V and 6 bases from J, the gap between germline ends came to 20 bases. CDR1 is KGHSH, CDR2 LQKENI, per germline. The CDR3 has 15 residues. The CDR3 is CASSPAVGAGAEAFF. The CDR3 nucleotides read TGTGCCAGCTCCCCCGCCGTGGGGGCAGGGGCTGAAGCTTTCTTT.

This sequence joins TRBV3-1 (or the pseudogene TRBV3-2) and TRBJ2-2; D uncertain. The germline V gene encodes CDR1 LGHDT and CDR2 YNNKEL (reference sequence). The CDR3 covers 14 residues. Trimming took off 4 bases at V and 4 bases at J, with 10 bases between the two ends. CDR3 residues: CASSRAPLTGELFF. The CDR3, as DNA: TGTGCCAGCAGCCGAGCGCCTCTCACCGGGGAGCTGTTTTTT.

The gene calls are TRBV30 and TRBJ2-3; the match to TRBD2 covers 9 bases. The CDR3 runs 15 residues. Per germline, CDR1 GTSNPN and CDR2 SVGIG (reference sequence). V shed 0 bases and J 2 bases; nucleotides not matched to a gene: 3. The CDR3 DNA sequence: TGTGCCTGGAGTGTTCTAGCGGGGACCACAGATACGCAGTATTTT. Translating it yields CAWSVLAGTTDTQYF. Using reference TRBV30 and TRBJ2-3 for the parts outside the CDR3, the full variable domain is SQTIHQWPATLVQPVGSPLSLECTVEGTSNPNLYWYRQAAGRGLQLLFYSVGIGQISSEVPQNLSASRPQDRQFILSSKKLLLSDSGFYLCAWSVLAGTTDTQYFGPGTRLTVL.

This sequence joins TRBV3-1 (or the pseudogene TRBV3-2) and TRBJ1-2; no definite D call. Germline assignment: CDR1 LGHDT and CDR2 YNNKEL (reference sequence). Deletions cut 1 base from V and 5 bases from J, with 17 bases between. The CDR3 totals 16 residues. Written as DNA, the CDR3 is TGTGCCAGCAGCCAAGTTGGCGCAGGCCCAAGGTATGGCTACACCTTC. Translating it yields CASSQVGAGPRYGYTF.

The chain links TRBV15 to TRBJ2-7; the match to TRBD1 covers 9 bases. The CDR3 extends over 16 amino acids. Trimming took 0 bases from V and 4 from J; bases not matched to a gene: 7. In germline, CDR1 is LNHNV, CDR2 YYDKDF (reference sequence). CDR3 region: CATSREDGTGLYEQYF. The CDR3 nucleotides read TGTGCCACCAGCAGAGAAGACGGGACAGGGCTATACGAGCAGTACTTC.

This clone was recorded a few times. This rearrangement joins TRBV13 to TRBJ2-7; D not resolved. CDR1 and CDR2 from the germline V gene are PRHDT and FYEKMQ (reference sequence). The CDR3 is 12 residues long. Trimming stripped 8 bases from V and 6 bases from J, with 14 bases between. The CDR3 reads CASGSSLGEQYF. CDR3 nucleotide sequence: TGTGCCAGCGGTTCTAGTTTGGGCGAGCAGTACTTC. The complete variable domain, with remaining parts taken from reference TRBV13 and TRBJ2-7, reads AAGVIQSPRHLIKEKRETATLKCYPIPRHDTVYWYQQGPGQDPQFLISFYEKMQSDKGSIPDRFSAQQFSDYHSELNMSSLELGDSALYFCASGSSLGEQYFGPGTRLTVT.

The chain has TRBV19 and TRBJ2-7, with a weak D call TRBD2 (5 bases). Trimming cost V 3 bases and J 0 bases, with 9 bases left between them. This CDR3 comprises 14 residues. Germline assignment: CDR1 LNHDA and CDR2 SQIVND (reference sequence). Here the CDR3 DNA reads TGTGCCAGTAGTATGTTAGAGGGCTCCTACGAGCAGTACTTC. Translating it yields CASSMLEGSYEQYF.

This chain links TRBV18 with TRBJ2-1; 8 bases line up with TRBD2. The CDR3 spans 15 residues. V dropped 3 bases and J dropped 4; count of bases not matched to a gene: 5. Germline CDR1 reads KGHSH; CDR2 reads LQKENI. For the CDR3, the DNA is TGTGCCAGCTCACCTCTAGCGGGCCAATACAATGAGCAGTTCTTC. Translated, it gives CASSPLAGQYNEQFF. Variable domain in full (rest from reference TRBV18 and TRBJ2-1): NAGVMQNPRHLVRRRGQEARLRCSPMKGHSHVYWYRQLPEEGLKFMVYLQKENIIDESGMPKERFSAEFPKEGPSILRIQQVVRGDSAAYFCASSPLAGQYNEQFFGPGTRLTVL.

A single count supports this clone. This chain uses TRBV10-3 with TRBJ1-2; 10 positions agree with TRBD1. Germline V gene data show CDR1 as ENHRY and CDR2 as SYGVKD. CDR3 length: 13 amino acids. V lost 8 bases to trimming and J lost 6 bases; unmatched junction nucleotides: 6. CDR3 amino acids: CAIGDRGRHGYTF. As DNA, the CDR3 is TGTGCCATCGGAGACAGGGGGCGGCATGGCTACACCTTC.